The T cell receptor (beta chain) under discussion was sequenced for a study of T-cell reconstitution after alpha-beta-depleted transplantation in children. Broader study findings: By one year post-transplant, T-cell counts and diversity largely arose from T cells that were newly produced. Expanded graft clones, several hundred of them, were reportedly the source of alpha-beta T cells about two months after transplant. Surviving recipient cells, namely T cells and thymic progenitors, were the source of high day-60 TCRbeta diversity in some patients.

Unique molecular identifiers tagged the TCRbeta library. A single record per CDR3 protein comes from TCRdb applying MiXCR to the PCR reads. This table has 95,000 to 150,000 distinct CDR3 sequences, under 25% appearing once. This clonotype occurred many times. The antigen is not known. This TCR was recovered from a male patient under 10 years old who had a stem cell transplant for chronic granulomatous disease, so the T cells may come from the graft donor. The sequenced sample was PBMCs, mostly from graft donor cells, obtained 180 days after TCRalphabeta/CD19-depleted stem cell transplant.

Written as DNA, the CDR3 is TGCAGTGCTAGGGCTTTGCGGGAGTTTCGCCACAACAATGAGCAGTTCTTC. It encodes CSARALREFRHNNEQFF. The rearrangement joins TRBV20-1 to TRBJ2-1; TRBD2 agrees at 7 bases. After removal of 3 bases from V and 5 bases from J, the junction contained 16 bases not matched to a gene. Germline CDR1 is DFQATT and CDR2 is SNEGSKA (reference sequence). CDR3 size: 17 residues.